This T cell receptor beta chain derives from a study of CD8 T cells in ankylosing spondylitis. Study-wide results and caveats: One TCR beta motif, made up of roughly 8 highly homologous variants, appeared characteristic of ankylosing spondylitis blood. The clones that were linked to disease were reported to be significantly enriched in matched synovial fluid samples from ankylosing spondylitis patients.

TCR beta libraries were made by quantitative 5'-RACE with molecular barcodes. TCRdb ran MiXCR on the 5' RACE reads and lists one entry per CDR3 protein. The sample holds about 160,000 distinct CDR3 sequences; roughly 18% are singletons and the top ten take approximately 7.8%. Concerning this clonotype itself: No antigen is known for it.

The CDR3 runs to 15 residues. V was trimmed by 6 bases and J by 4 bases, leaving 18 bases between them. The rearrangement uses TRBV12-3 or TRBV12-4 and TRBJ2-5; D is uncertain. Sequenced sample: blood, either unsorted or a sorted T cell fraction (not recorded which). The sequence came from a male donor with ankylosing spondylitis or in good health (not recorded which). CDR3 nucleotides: TGTGCCAGCAGCCCCGAAGCCTTACCCCGAGAGACCCAGTACTTC. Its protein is CASSPEALPRETQYF.